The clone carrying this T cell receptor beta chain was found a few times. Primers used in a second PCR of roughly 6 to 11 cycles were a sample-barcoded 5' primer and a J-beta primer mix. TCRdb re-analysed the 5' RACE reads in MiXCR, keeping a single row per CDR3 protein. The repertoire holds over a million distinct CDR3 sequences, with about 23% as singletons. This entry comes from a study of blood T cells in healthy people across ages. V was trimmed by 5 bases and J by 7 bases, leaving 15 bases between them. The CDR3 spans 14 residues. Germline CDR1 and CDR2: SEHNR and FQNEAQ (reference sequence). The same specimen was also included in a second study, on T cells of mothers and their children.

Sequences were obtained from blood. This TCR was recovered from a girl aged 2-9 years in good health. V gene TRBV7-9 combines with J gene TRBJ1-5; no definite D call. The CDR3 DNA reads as TGTGCCAGCAGCCCAACCCGAGAGGGACAGCCCCAGCATTTT. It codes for CASSPTREGQPQHF.